The rows below give T cell receptor beta chains drawn from one sample of a study of cytomegalovirus exposure and HLA in healthy donors. This table comes from immunoSEQ multiplex PCR, and its TCRdb copy is limited to in-frame clones, with some not included. The repertoire holds 210,000 or so clones, with around 87% as singletons. Sequencing used PBMCs. These receptors were taken from a man under 40 in good health and CMV-seronegative. CDR3s include the opening cysteine and the closing phenylalanine or tryptophan. Fields, in order: CDR3 DNA, CDR3 protein, D gene, clone size, J gene, V gene. D genes are given only for firm matches. Size is omitted from some rows. Given values are once, few, many or a class for expanded clones.

CDR3 DNA: TGTGCCAGCAGCTTCAGGGGGCCCACTGAAGCTTTCTTT
CDR3 protein: CASSFRGPTEAFF
D gene: TRBD1
clone size: .
J gene: TRBJ1-1
V gene: TRBV7-2

CDR3 DNA: TGTGCCAGCAAGGAATGGGGGGGCGCGGGGAATCAGCCCCAGCATTTT
CDR3 protein: CASKEWGGAGNQPQHF
D gene: .
clone size: .
J gene: TRBJ1-5
V gene: TRBV28

CDR3 DNA: TGTGCCAGCTCACCCCAGGCGACAGGCGGCTTCGCCGGGGAGCTGTTTTTT
CDR3 protein: CASSPQATGGFAGELFF
D gene: .
clone size: .
J gene: TRBJ2-2
V gene: TRBV18

CDR3 DNA: TGTGCCAGCAGCCAAGAATATGGTGTCTCCCGGTCCTACGAGCAGTACTTC
CDR3 protein: CASSQEYGVSRSYEQYF
D gene: .
clone size: .
J gene: TRBJ2-7
V gene: TRBV4-2

CDR3 DNA: TGTGCCAGCAGCTTGGCCGGGACAGGGTCGCGTTACGAGCAGTACTTC
CDR3 protein: CASSLAGTGSRYEQYF
D gene: TRBD1
clone size: .
J gene: TRBJ2-7
V gene: TRBV5-5

CDR3 DNA: TGTGCCTGGAGTGTACTCGGGACTGGATTGTTAGGGGCAAACTATGGCTACACCTTC
CDR3 protein: CAWSVLGTGLLGANYGYTF
D gene: .
clone size: .
J gene: TRBJ1-2
V gene: TRBV30

CDR3 DNA: TGTGCCAGCAGCCAGCGGGGAACCTACGAGCAGTACTTC
CDR3 protein: CASSQRGTYEQYF
D gene: TRBD2
clone size: .
J gene: TRBJ2-7
V gene: TRBV5-4

CDR3 DNA: TGTGCCAGCAGTTTCGGACACCTCTCCTACAATGAGCAGTTCTTC
CDR3 protein: CASSFGHLSYNEQFF
D gene: .
clone size: .
J gene: TRBJ2-1
V gene: TRBV27

CDR3 DNA: TGTGCCAGCAGCCCGGGAACCAACTATGGCTACACCTTC
CDR3 protein: CASSPGTNYGYTF
D gene: .
clone size: few
J gene: TRBJ1-2
V gene: TRBV7-9

CDR3 DNA: TGCGCCAGCAGCCCTGAGGTTGCCGGCGAGACCCAGTACTTC
CDR3 protein: CASSPEVAGETQYF
D gene: .
clone size: once
J gene: TRBJ2-5
V gene: TRBV5-1

CDR3 DNA: TGTGCCAGCTTAACAGGGGCGGTTCGCGGCTACACCTTC
CDR3 protein: CASLTGAVRGYTF
D gene: TRBD1
clone size: .
J gene: TRBJ1-2
V gene: TRBV28

CDR3 DNA: TGTGCCAGCAGTGAGGACAGGGGGCTTCACGAGCAGTACTTC
CDR3 protein: CASSEDRGLHEQYF
D gene: TRBD1
clone size: .
J gene: TRBJ2-7
V gene: TRBV2

CDR3 DNA: TGTGCCAGCAGCGTTCCCGGGACAGGGGGCAGGGGGCAGTACTTC
CDR3 protein: CASSVPGTGGRGQYF
D gene: TRBD1
clone size: .
J gene: TRBJ2-7
V gene: TRBV28

CDR3 DNA: TGTGCCAGTAGTATCTGGACAGCCCTAGCCAAAAACATTCAGTACTTC
CDR3 protein: CASSIWTALAKNIQYF
D gene: .
clone size: .
J gene: TRBJ2-4
V gene: TRBV19

CDR3 DNA: TGTGCCAGCAGCCTAGGAGGGAAAGGCGAGCAGTACTTC
CDR3 protein: CASSLGGKGEQYF
D gene: .
clone size: .
J gene: TRBJ2-7
V gene: TRBV27

CDR3 DNA: TGCGCCAGCAGCCAGACTCTACAGGGAACCTACGAGCAGTACTTC
CDR3 protein: CASSQTLQGTYEQYF
D gene: .
clone size: once
J gene: TRBJ2-7
V gene: TRBV4-3

CDR3 DNA: TGTGCCAGCAGCCGGACAGACTATAGCAATCAGCCCCAGCATTTT
CDR3 protein: CASSRTDYSNQPQHF
D gene: .
clone size: .
J gene: TRBJ1-5
V gene: TRBV2

CDR3 DNA: TGCGCCAGCAGCACCAGGACTAGCGGGGGGCGGAGTGAGCAGTTCTTC
CDR3 protein: CASSTRTSGGRSEQFF
D gene: TRBD2
clone size: .
J gene: TRBJ2-1
V gene: TRBV5-1

CDR3 DNA: TGCGCCAGCAGTGAGCGTAGCCTACGGGGCACAGATACGCAGTATTTT
CDR3 protein: CASSERSLRGTDTQYF
D gene: .
clone size: .
J gene: TRBJ2-3
V gene: TRBV10-2

CDR3 DNA: TGTGCCAGCAGTCCACAGGGGCTGGTAACTGAAGCTTTCTTT
CDR3 protein: CASSPQGLVTEAFF
D gene: TRBD1
clone size: .
J gene: TRBJ1-1
V gene: TRBV7-2

CDR3 DNA: TGTGCCAGCAGCTTAGTGGGGACAGGGAGCAACGAGCAGTACTTC
CDR3 protein: CASSLVGTGSNEQYF
D gene: TRBD1
clone size: .
J gene: TRBJ2-7
V gene: TRBV7-2

CDR3 DNA: TGTGCCACCAGCAGAGATATGAGTTTCGGAGAGACCCAGTACTTC
CDR3 protein: CATSRDMSFGETQYF
D gene: .
clone size: few
J gene: TRBJ2-5
V gene: TRBV15

CDR3 DNA: TGTGCCAGCAGCCAACAGTACACCGGGGAGCTGTTTTTT
CDR3 protein: CASSQQYTGELFF
D gene: .
clone size: .
J gene: TRBJ2-2
V gene: TRBV14

CDR3 DNA: TGCGCCAGCAGGGGCGGGGGGAGGGGACCTTCCTACGAGCAGTACTTC
CDR3 protein: CASRGGGRGPSYEQYF
D gene: TRBD2
clone size: .
J gene: TRBJ2-7
V gene: TRBV23-1

CDR3 DNA: TGTGCCAGCTCACGGGGACAGGGCGGCTACACCTTC
CDR3 protein: CASSRGQGGYTF
D gene: TRBD1
clone size: .
J gene: TRBJ1-2
V gene: TRBV18

CDR3 DNA: TGTGCCAGCTCTCAAAGCCCCTCCTATGGCTACACCTTC
CDR3 protein: CASSQSPSYGYTF
D gene: .
clone size: .
J gene: TRBJ1-2
V gene: TRBV18

CDR3 DNA: TGCGCCAGCAGCTCCTACAGCAATCAGCCCCAGCATTTT
CDR3 protein: CASSSYSNQPQHF
D gene: .
clone size: once
J gene: TRBJ1-5
V gene: TRBV4-1

CDR3 DNA: TGTGCCAGCAGCGTAGGGACTAGCGGGGGGGCCAGAGATACGCAGTATTTT
CDR3 protein: CASSVGTSGGARDTQYF
D gene: TRBD2
clone size: .
J gene: TRBJ2-3
V gene: TRBV9

CDR3 DNA: TGTGCCAGCAGTGACTCGGGGACTAACTTCGGACAAGAGACCCAGTACTTC
CDR3 protein: CASSDSGTNFGQETQYF
D gene: TRBD2
clone size: .
J gene: TRBJ2-5
V gene: TRBV2

CDR3 DNA: TGTGCCAGCAGTACCCAGGGGTACGAGCAGTACTTC
CDR3 protein: CASSTQGYEQYF
D gene: .
clone size: .
J gene: TRBJ2-7
V gene: TRBV6-6

CDR3 DNA: TGTGCCAGCAGTGGGACAGTAGGGAAGAACTATGGCTACACCTTC
CDR3 protein: CASSGTVGKNYGYTF
D gene: .
clone size: .
J gene: TRBJ1-2
V gene: TRBV2

CDR3 DNA: TGTGCCAGCAGGCCCCTTGGGGGCCACCAAGAGACCCAGTACTTC
CDR3 protein: CASRPLGGHQETQYF
D gene: .
clone size: .
J gene: TRBJ2-5
V gene: TRBV6-5

CDR3 DNA: TGTGCCAGCAGCTTGTGGCAGGGATATACCGGGGAGCTGTTTTTT
CDR3 protein: CASSLWQGYTGELFF
D gene: .
clone size: few
J gene: TRBJ2-2
V gene: TRBV7-9

CDR3 DNA: TGCGCCAGCAAATCCGGGACAGGGAACTCACCCCTCCACTTT
CDR3 protein: CASKSGTGNSPLHF
D gene: TRBD1
clone size: .
J gene: TRBJ1-6
V gene: TRBV4-1

CDR3 DNA: TGTGCCAGCAGCCCCTCTCTGGTTAGCGGATACTACAATGAGCAGTTCTTC
CDR3 protein: CASSPSLVSGYYNEQFF
D gene: .
clone size: .
J gene: TRBJ2-1
V gene: TRBV11-3

CDR3 DNA: TGTGCCAGCAGACGGGCCGGACAGGGGTATGGCTACACCTTC
CDR3 protein: CASRRAGQGYGYTF
D gene: TRBD1
clone size: .
J gene: TRBJ1-2
V gene: TRBV5-6

CDR3 DNA: TGCGCCAGTTCCTTGGACAGGGGGCCGGGTTCACCCCTCCACTTT
CDR3 protein: CASSLDRGPGSPLHF
D gene: TRBD1
clone size: .
J gene: TRBJ1-6
V gene: TRBV10-1

CDR3 DNA: TGTGCCAGCTCACCGACGACAGGGGGTGAAGCCAAAAACATTCAGTACTTC
CDR3 protein: CASSPTTGGEAKNIQYF
D gene: TRBD1
clone size: .
J gene: TRBJ2-4
V gene: TRBV18

CDR3 DNA: TGTGCCAGCAGTACCGGGACAGGGGCCTCGAATGGCTACACCTTC
CDR3 protein: CASSTGTGASNGYTF
D gene: TRBD1
clone size: .
J gene: TRBJ1-2
V gene: TRBV28

CDR3 DNA: TGTGCCAGCACCCTGGACGGGGTCGTGGACACCATATATTTT
CDR3 protein: CASTLDGVVDTIYF
D gene: .
clone size: .
J gene: TRBJ1-3
V gene: TRBV5-5

CDR3 DNA: TGTGCCTACTTACCGGGACTAGCGATCCCCGGGGAGACCCAGTACTTC
CDR3 protein: CAYLPGLAIPGETQYF
D gene: TRBD2
clone size: .
J gene: TRBJ2-5
V gene: TRBV30

CDR3 DNA: TGCGCCAGCAGCCCCTCTAGCGGGAGGGGTACCGGGGAGCTGTTTTTT
CDR3 protein: CASSPSSGRGTGELFF
D gene: TRBD2
clone size: .
J gene: TRBJ2-2
V gene: TRBV5-1

CDR3 DNA: TGTGCCAGCAGTGTTAGTTCACCCCTCCACTTT
CDR3 protein: CASSVSSPLHF
D gene: .
clone size: .
J gene: TRBJ1-6
V gene: TRBV2

CDR3 DNA: TGTGCCAGCTCACCAGTGGAGGTTGGGTTTGGCTACACCTTC
CDR3 protein: CASSPVEVGFGYTF
D gene: .
clone size: .
J gene: TRBJ1-2
V gene: TRBV18

CDR3 DNA: TGTGCCAGCAGCGTATTCCCCCCCGGGACAGGGGATGGCTACACCTTC
CDR3 protein: CASSVFPPGTGDGYTF
D gene: TRBD1
clone size: .
J gene: TRBJ1-2
V gene: TRBV5-4

CDR3 DNA: TGTGCCAGCACTTCCGGGGTACGGACCTCCTACAATGAGCAGTTCTTC
CDR3 protein: CASTSGVRTSYNEQFF
D gene: .
clone size: .
J gene: TRBJ2-1
V gene: TRBV28

CDR3 DNA: TGCGCCAGCAGCTGGAGGACTAACCAAGAGACCCAGTACTTC
CDR3 protein: CASSWRTNQETQYF
D gene: .
clone size: .
J gene: TRBJ2-5
V gene: TRBV5-1

CDR3 DNA: TGTGCCAGCCAGAACCCGGAGGAGTCCAAGAATGAGCAGTTCTTC
CDR3 protein: CASQNPEESKNEQFF
D gene: .
clone size: .
J gene: TRBJ2-1
V gene: TRBV2

CDR3 DNA: TGCGCCAGCAGCCCTCGGGGGGCTCAGCAAGAGACCCAGTACTTC
CDR3 protein: CASSPRGAQQETQYF
D gene: .
clone size: .
J gene: TRBJ2-5
V gene: TRBV4-1

CDR3 DNA: TGTGCCAGTAATACTGACAGGGTGGGTCAGCCCCAGCATTTT
CDR3 protein: CASNTDRVGQPQHF
D gene: TRBD1
clone size: .
J gene: TRBJ1-5
V gene: TRBV19

CDR3 DNA: TGTGCCAGCAGCTTGGGACAGGGGTTGGGCGGCTACACCTTC
CDR3 protein: CASSLGQGLGGYTF
D gene: TRBD1
clone size: .
J gene: TRBJ1-2
V gene: TRBV5-4

CDR3 DNA: TGTGCCAGCAGCCCGGGACTAGCGGGGGGGCGGGAGACCCAGTACTTC
CDR3 protein: CASSPGLAGGRETQYF
D gene: TRBD2
clone size: .
J gene: TRBJ2-5
V gene: TRBV6-6

CDR3 DNA: TGTGCCAGCAGTTTGCCGCAAAGTGTGGACAGCGAATTC
CDR3 protein: CASSLPQSVDSEF
D gene: .
clone size: .
J gene: TRBJ2-7
V gene: TRBV28